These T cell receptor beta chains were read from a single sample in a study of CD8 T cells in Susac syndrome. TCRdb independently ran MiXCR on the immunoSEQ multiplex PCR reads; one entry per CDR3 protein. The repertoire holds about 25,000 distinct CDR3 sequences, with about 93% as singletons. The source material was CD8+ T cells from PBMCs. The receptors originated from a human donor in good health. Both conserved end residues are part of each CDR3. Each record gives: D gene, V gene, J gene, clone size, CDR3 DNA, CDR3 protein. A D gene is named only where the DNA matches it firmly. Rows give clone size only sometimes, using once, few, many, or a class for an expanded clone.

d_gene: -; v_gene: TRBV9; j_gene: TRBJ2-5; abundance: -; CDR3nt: TGTGCCAGCAGCGTAGTTCAGGGGGGGCAAGAGACCCAGTACTTC; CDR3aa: CASSVVQGGQETQYF
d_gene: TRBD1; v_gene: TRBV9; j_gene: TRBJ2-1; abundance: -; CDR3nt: TGTGCCAGCAGCGTATCAGGGGGCAACTACAATGAGCAGTTCTTC; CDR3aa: CASSVSGGNYNEQFF
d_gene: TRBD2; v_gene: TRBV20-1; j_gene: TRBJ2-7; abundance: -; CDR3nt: TGCAGTGCTAGAGGACTAGCGGGGGACGAGCAGTACTTC; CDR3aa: CSARGLAGDEQYF
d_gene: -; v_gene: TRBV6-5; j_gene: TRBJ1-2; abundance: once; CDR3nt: TGTGCCAGCAGTTACTCGTACGACAGGTCGGGCTATGGCTACACCTTC; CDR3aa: CASSYSYDRSGYGYTF
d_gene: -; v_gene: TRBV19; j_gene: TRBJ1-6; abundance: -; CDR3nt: TGTGCCAGTAGTCTTCAAAGGGGAGGGCGACGGCCACCCCTCCACTTT; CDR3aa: CASSLQRGGRRPPLHF
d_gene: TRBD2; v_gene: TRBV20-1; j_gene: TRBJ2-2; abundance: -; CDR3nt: TGCAGTGCTAGGGGACTAGCGGGGAGTTACTCGAACACCGGGGAGCTGTTTTTT; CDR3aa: CSARGLAGSYSNTGELFF
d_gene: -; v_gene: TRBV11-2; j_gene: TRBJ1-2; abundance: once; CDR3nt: TGTGCCAGCAGTCTCGGAGCTAACTATGGCTACACCTTC; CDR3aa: CASSLGANYGYTF
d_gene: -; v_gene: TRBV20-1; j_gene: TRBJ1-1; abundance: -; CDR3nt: TGCAGTGCTTTCCTAGGGAGTGGTAACACTGAAGCTTTCTTT; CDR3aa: CSAFLGSGNTEAFF
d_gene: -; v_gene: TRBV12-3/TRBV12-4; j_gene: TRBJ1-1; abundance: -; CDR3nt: TGTGCCAGCAGCCGGTCGTCTCTGAACACTGAAGCTTTCTTT; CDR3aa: CASSRSSLNTEAFF
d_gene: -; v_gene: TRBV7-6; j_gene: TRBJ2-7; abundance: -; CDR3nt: TGTGCCAGCAGCTTAGTCCAGGGCGAGCAGTACTTC; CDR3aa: CASSLVQGEQYF
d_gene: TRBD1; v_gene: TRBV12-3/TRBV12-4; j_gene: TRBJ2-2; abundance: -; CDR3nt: TGTGCCAGCAGTTTGGGGACAGGTAGTACCGGGGAGCTGTTTTTT; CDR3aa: CASSLGTGSTGELFF
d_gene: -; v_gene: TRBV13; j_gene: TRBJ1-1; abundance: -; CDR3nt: TGTGCCAGCAGCTTAGGGGGGGGGCAGAGTGAAGCTTTCTTT; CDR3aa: CASSLGGGQSEAFF
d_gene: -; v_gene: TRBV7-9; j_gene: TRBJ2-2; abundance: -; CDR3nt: TGTGCCAGCATTCTAGGGCAGGACACCGGGGAGCTGTTTTTT; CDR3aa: CASILGQDTGELFF
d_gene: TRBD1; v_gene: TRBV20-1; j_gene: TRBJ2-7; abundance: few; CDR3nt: TGCAGTGGCGGAACAGGGGTATCCTACGAGCAGTACTTC; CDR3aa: CSGGTGVSYEQYF
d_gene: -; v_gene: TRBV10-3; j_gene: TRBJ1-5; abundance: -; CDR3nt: TGTGCCATCAGTGAGACGGGTGATAGCAGTCAGCCCCAGCATTTT; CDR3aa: CAISETGDSSQPQHF
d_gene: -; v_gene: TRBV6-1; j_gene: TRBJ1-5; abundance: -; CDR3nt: TGTGCCAGCACGGGAAGTTATAGCAATCAGCCCCAGCATTTT; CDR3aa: CASTGSYSNQPQHF
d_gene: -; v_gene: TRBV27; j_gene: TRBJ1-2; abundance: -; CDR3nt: TGTGCCAGCAGTTCCCCGGGGGGGAACTATGGCTACACCTTC; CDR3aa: CASSSPGGNYGYTF
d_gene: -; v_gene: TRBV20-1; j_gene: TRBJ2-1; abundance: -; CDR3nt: TGCAGTGCTAGCAGCCCCCGGGAGAGCTCCTACAATGAGCAGTTCTTC; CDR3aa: CSASSPRESSYNEQFF
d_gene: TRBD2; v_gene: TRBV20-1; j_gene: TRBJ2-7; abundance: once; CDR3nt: TGCAGTGCTCGGCGGGAGGCCTCCTACGAGCAGTACTTC; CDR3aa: CSARREASYEQYF
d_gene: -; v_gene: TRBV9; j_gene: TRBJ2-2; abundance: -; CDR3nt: TGTGCCAGCAGCGGAACAGGGGGGGCCGGGGAGCTGTTTTTT; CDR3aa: CASSGTGGAGELFF
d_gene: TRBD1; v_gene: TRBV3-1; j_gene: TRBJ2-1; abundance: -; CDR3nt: TGTGCCAGCAGCCAATTCGGGCAGGGGGCGGCGAAACAGCAGTTCTTC; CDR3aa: CASSQFGQGAAKQQFF
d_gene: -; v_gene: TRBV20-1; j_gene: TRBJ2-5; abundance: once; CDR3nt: TGCAGTCCGGAGGAGGGCCTAGGAGCGACCCAGTACTTC; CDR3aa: CSPEEGLGATQYF
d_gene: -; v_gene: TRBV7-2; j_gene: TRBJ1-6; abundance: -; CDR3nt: TGTGCCAGCAGCTCCAAGCAGGGCTGGCGGTCACCCCTCCACTTT; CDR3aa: CASSSKQGWRSPLHF
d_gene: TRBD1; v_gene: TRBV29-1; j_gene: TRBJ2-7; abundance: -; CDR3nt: TGCAGCGGGGGCCCAGGGGGCGGCGAGCAGTACTTC; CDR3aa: CSGGPGGGEQYF
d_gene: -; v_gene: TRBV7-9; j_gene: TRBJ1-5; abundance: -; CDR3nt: TGTGCCAGCAGCTCCAGCGGGACACGCGGAGATCAGCCCCAGCATTTT; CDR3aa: CASSSSGTRGDQPQHF
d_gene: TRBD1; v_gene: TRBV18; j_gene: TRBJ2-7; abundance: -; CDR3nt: TGTGCCAGCTCACCATACAGGGGCTACGAGCAGTACTTC; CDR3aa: CASSPYRGYEQYF
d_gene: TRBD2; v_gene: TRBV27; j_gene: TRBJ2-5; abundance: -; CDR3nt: TGTGCCAGCAGCCTACTAGCGGGGCAACAAGAGACCCAGTACTTC; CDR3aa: CASSLLAGQQETQYF
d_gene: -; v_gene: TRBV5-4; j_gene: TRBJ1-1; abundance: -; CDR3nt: TGTGCCAGCAGCTTTGTCCAGAACACTGAAGCTTTCTTT; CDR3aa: CASSFVQNTEAFF
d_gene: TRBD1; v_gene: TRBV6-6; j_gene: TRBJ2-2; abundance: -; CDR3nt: TGTGCCAGCAGTTACAGGGGGCAGAGCACCGGGGAGCTGTTTTTT; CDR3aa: CASSYRGQSTGELFF
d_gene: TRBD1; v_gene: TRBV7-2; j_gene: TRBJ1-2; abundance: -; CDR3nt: TGTGCCAGCACCCCCCCTCGGGGACAGACTTCTTATGGCTACACCTTC; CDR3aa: CASTPPRGQTSYGYTF
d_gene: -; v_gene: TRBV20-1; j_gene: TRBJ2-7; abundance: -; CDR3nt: TGCAGTGCTAGAGATCCTGACACCTCCTACGAGCAGTACTTC; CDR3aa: CSARDPDTSYEQYF
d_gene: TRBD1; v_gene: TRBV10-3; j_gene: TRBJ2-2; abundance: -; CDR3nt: TGTGCCATCAGTGAGTCAGGCAGGGGGCTTAACACCGGGGAGCTGTTTTTT; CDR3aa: CAISESGRGLNTGELFF
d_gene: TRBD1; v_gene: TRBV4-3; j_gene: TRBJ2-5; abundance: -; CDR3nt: TGCGCCAGCAGCCCTTACTATAAGGGGGCCCAAGAGACCCAGTACTTC; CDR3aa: CASSPYYKGAQETQYF
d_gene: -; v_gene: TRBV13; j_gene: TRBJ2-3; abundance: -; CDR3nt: TGTGCCAGCAGCTCGGAGACAGGTACGCAGTATTTT; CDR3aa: CASSSETGTQYF
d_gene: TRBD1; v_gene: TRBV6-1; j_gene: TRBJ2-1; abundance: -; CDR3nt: TGTGCCAGCAAGGGACAGGGAATCCAACCGTTCTTC; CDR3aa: CASKGQGIQPFF
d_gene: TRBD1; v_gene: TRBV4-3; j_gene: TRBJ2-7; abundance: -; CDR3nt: TGCGCCAGCAGCCAAGGGACCAGACAGGGAAAAAGCCCCTACGAGCAGTACTTC; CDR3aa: CASSQGTRQGKSPYEQYF
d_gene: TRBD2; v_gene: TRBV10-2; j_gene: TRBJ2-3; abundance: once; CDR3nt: TGCGCCAGCAGTAACGGACTAGCGGGGTCCGATACGCAGTATTTT; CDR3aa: CASSNGLAGSDTQYF
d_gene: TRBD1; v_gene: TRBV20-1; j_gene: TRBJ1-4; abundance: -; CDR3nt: TGCAGTGCTAGAGATACAGGGGTTATAGAAAAACTGTTTTTT; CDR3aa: CSARDTGVIEKLFF
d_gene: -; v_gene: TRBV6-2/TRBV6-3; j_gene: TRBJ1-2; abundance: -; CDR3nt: TGTGCCAGCAACGCCGCCGGGAGGGACTATGGCTACACCTTC; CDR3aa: CASNAAGRDYGYTF
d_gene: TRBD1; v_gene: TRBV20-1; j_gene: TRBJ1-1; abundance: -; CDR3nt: TGCAGTGCTGGGACAGGACCACTCTCGAACACTGAAGCTTTCTTT; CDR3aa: CSAGTGPLSNTEAFF
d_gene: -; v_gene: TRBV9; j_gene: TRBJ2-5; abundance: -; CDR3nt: TGTGCCAGCAGCCCCGAGGGACTTGATCAAGAGACCCAGTACTTC; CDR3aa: CASSPEGLDQETQYF
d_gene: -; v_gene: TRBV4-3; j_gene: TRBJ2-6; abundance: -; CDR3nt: TGCGCCAGCAGCCAAAGCTCTGGGGCCAACGTCCTGACTTTC; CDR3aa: CASSQSSGANVLTF
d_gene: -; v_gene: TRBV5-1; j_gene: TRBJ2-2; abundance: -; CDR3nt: TGCGCCAGCAGCCTCCGACAGAACACCGGGGAGCTGTTTTTT; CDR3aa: CASSLRQNTGELFF
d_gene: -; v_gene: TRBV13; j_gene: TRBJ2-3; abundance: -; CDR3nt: TGTGCCAGCATCATGTGGGCTAAGTCAGATACGCAGTATTTT; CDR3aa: CASIMWAKSDTQYF
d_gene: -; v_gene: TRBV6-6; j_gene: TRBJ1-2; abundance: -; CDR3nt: TGTGCCAGCAGTGGCTACCAGGGAGCGGGTGGCTACACCTTC; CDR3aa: CASSGYQGAGGYTF
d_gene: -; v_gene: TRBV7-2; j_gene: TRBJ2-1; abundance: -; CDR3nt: TGTGCCAGCAGCTTAGATGGTCCCTTGGATGAGCAGTTCTTC; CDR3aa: CASSLDGPLDEQFF
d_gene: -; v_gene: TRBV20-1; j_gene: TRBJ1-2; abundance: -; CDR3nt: TGCAGTGCTGTTGCTGGGGTCTATGGCTACACCTTC; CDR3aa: CSAVAGVYGYTF
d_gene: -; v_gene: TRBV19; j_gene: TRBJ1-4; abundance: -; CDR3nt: TGTGCCAGTGGGAGCGAAAAACTGTTTTTT; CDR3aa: CASGSEKLFF
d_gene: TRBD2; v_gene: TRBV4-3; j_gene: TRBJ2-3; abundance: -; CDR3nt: TGCGCCAGCAGCCAAGTCCGAGCGGGGGGCACAGATACGCAGTATTTT; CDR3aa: CASSQVRAGGTDTQYF
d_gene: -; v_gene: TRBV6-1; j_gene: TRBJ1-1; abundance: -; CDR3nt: TGTGCCAGCAATTTCCCCTGGGGCGCCCGAACTGAGGCTTTCTTT; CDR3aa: CASNFPWGARTEAFF
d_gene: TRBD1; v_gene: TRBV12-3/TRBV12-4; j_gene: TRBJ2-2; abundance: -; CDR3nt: TGTGCCAGCAGTACCGGGACAGCCACCGGGGAGCTGTTTTTT; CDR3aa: CASSTGTATGELFF
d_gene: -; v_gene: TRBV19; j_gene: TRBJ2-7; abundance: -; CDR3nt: TGTGCCAGTAGTCGGGATCCCAGGAGCCACGAGCAGTACTTC; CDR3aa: CASSRDPRSHEQYF
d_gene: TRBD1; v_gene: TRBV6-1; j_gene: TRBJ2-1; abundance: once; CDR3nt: TGTGCCAGCAGTGTGACAGGGTCCTACAATGAGCAGTTCTTC; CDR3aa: CASSVTGSYNEQFF